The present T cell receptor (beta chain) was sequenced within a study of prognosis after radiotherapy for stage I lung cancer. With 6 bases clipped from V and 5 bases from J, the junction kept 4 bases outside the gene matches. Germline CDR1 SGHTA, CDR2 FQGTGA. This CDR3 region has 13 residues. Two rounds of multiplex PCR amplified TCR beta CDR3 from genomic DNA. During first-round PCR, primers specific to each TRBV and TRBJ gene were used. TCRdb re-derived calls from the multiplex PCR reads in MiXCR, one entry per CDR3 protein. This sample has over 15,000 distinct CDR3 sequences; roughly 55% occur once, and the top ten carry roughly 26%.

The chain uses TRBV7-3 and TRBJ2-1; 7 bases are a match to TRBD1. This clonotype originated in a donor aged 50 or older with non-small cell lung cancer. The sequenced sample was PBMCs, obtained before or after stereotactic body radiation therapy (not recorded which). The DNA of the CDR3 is TGTGCCAGCAGTCGGGACAGCCACAATGAGCAGTTCTTC. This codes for CASSRDSHNEQFF.